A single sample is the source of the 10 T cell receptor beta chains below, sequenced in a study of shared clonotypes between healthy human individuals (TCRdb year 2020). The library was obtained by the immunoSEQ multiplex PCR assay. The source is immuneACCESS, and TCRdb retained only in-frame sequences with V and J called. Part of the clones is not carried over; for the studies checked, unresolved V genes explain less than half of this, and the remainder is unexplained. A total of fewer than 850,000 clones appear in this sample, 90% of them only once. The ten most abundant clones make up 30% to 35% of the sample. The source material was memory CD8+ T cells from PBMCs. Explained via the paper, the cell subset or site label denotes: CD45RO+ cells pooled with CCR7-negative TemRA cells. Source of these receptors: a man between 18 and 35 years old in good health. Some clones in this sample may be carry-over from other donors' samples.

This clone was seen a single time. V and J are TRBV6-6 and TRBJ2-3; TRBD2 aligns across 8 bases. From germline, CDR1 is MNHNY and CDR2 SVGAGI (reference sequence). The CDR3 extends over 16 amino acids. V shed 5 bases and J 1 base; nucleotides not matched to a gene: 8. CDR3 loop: CASSNPETSGTDTQYF. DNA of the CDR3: TGTGCCAGCAGTAACCCCGAGACTAGCGGCACAGATACGCAGTATTTT.

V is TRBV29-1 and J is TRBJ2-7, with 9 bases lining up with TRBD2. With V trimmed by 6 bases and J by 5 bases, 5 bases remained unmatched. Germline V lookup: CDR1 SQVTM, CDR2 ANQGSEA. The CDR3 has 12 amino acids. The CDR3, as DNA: TGCAGCGTGCCGGGACTAGCTCACGAGCAGTACTTC. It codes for CSVPGLAHEQYF.

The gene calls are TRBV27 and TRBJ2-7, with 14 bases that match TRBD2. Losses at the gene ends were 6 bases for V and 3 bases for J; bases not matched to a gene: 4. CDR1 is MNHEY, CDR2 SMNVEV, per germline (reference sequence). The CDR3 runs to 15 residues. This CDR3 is CASRAGTSGSYEQYF. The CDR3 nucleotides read TGTGCCAGCAGGGCCGGGACTAGCGGGAGCTACGAGCAGTACTTC.

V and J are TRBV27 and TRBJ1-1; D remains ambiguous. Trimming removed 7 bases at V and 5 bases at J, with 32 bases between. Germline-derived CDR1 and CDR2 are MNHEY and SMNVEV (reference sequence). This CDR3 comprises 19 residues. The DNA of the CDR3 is TGTGCCAGCACCTCCCGCTTGGGTCCCCGCCGACCCGGGGAAACTGAAGCTTTCTTT. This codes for CASTSRLGPRRPGETEAFF.

The CDR3 sequence is CASSESLYEQYF. The CDR3 DNA is TGTGCCAGCAGTGAAAGCCTCTACGAGCAGTACTTC. The gene calls are TRBV2 and TRBJ2-7; no firm D call. The CDR3 loop spans 12 amino acids. CDR1 is SNHLY and CDR2 is FYNNEI in the germline V gene. The V and J ends lost 2 bases and 3 bases respectively, with 5 bases between them.

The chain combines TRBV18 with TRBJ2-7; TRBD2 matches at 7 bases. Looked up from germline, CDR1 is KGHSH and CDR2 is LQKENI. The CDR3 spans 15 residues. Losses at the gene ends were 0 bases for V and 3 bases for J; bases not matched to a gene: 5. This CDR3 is CASSPPGGIVYEQYF. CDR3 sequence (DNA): TGTGCCAGCTCACCACCGGGGGGGATAGTCTACGAGCAGTACTTC.

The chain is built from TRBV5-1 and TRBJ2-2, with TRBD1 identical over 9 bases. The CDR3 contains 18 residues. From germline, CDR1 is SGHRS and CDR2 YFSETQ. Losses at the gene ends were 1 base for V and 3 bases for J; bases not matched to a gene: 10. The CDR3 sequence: CASSLLVRTGAYTGELFF. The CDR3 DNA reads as TGCGCCAGCAGCTTGTTGGTGCGGACAGGGGCATACACCGGGGAGCTGTTTTTT.

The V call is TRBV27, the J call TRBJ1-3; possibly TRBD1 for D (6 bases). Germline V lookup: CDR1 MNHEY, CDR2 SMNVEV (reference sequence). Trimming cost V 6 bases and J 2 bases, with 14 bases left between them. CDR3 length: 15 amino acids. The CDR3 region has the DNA TGTGCCAGCAGCCAAACAGGGTATACTGGAAACACCATATATTTT. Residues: CASSQTGYTGNTIYF.

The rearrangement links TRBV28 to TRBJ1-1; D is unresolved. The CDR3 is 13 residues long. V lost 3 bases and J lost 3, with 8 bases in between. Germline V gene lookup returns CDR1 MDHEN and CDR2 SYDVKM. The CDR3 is CASSFGEDTEAFF. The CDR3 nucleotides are TGTGCCAGCAGTTTTGGGGAGGACACTGAAGCTTTCTTT.

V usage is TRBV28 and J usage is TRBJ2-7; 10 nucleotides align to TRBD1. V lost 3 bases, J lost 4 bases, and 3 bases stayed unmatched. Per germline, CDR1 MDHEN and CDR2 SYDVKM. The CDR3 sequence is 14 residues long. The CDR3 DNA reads TGTGCCAGCAGTTTTGAGGACAGGGGGTACGAGCAGTACTTC. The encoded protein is CASSFEDRGYEQYF.